One sample yielded the 26 T cell receptor beta chains listed below, sequenced in a study of blood T cell repertoires in COVID-19. Assay: immunoSEQ multiplex PCR; the TCRdb copy retains only in-frame clones and omits some. The sample holds 140,000 to 150,000 clones, roughly 82% seen once. Sequenced: peripheral blood. All receptors derive from a human donor with acute or convalescent COVID-19. The donor label of this sample is uncertain.

The rearrangement joins TRBV14 to TRBJ1-1; 8 nucleotides line up with TRBD1. The V gene's germline CDR1 is SGHDN and CDR2 FVKESK. CDR3 length equals 16 residues. V lost 4 bases, J lost 0 bases, and 7 bases stayed unmatched. CDR3 nucleotide sequence: TGTGCCAGCAGCCCCGGACAGGGTAAAATGAACACTGAAGCTTTCTTT. Protein sequence: CASSPGQGKMNTEAFF.

The chain has TRBV29-1 and TRBJ1-2; TRBD1 might be the D (6 bases). Trimming removed 4 bases from V and 6 bases from J, with 9 bases in between. This CDR3 contains 11 residues. CDR1 and CDR2 (germline): SQVTM, ANQGSEA. As DNA, the CDR3 is TGCAGCGTTGCAGGGGATCATGGCTACACCTTC. It yields the protein CSVAGDHGYTF.

With respect to this clone: Lacking the conserved final phenylalanine or tryptophan, this CDR3 likely reflects a read error. Because the CDR3's place on the DNA is in doubt, the DNA is left out and the CDR3 is given as listed by TCRdb. The chain links TRBV30 to TRBJ2-7; TRBD2, as called in the table, went unchecked against the DNA. Germline V gives CDR1 GTSNPN, CDR2 SVGIG (reference sequence). The CDR3 spans 12 residues, counting both ends. The CDR3: CAWSVHSGAQSL.

The chain uses TRBV7-9 and TRBJ1-1; a possible D gene is TRBD1 (5 bases). V was trimmed by 2 bases and J by 6 bases, leaving 13 bases between them. The CDR3 is made up of 14 amino acids. Germline CDR1 and CDR2: SEHNR and FQNEAQ (reference sequence). The CDR3: CASSLNGRGAEAFF. Written as DNA, the CDR3 is TGTGCCAGCAGCTTAAACGGGAGGGGTGCTGAAGCTTTCTTT. Drawing the rest from reference TRBV7-9 and TRBJ1-1, the complete variable domain is DTGVSQNPRHKITKRGQNVTFRCDPISEHNRLYWYRQTLGQGPEFLTYFQNEAQLEKSRLLSDRFSAERPKGSFSTLEIQRTEQGDSAMYLCASSLNGRGAEAFFGQGTRLTVV.

This clone was observed a handful of times. J is TRBJ2-3 and V is TRBV29-1; a weak D match, TRBD2 (6 bases). The V end was cut by 8 bases, the J end by 0 bases, with 15 bases between. CDR1 and CDR2 from the germline V gene are SQVTM and ANQGSEA. This CDR3 contains 14 residues. The CDR3 coding sequence is TGCAGCTCCCAAGGCGGGGCTAGCACAGATACGCAGTATTTT. Protein product: CSSQGGASTDTQYF.

The gene calls are TRBV25-1 and TRBJ1-6; no firm D call. The V end lost 5 bases, the J end lost 17 bases, and 19 bases lay between the germline ends. The CDR3 length is 13 residues. The germline V gene encodes CDR1 MGHDK and CDR2 SYGVNS. CDR3 region: CASSTSGSTRVHF. For the CDR3, the DNA is TGTGCCAGCAGTACATCCGGGTCGACGCGGGTCCACTTT.

The V call is TRBV3-1 (or the pseudogene TRBV3-2), the J call TRBJ2-5; 9 bases line up with TRBD1. Germline V gene sequence: CDR1 LGHDT, CDR2 YNNKEL (reference sequence). The junction had 13 bases not matched to a gene; V was cut back by 4 bases and J by 4 bases. CDR3 size: 17 residues. CDR3 in DNA: TGTGCCAGCAGCCCATTTGGTAGGCGACAGGGGGGAGAGACCCAGTACTTC. It codes for CASSPFGRRQGGETQYF.

The rearrangement links TRBV14 to TRBJ2-7, with 9 bases matching TRBD2. This CDR3 spans 14 amino acids. V lost 5 bases and J lost 7; bases outside the gene matches: 9. In germline, CDR1 is SGHDN, CDR2 FVKESK. The CDR3 DNA sequence: TGTGCCAGCAGCGTGACTAGCGGCACTGGGGAGCAGTACTTC. Protein: CASSVTSGTGEQYF.

The rearrangement joins TRBV7-9 to TRBJ2-3; D is unclear. V was clipped by 1 base and J by 13 bases, with 15 bases between them. This CDR3 is 13 amino acids long. The germline V gene has CDR1 SEHNR and CDR2 FQNEAQ (reference sequence). CDR3 in DNA: TGTGCCAGCAGCTTAGGACTGCGCGTTGGAGAGTATTTT. This gives the protein CASSLGLRVGEYF. Together with reference TRBV7-9 and TRBJ2-3, the CDR3 gives the full variable domain: DTGVSQNPRHKITKRGQNVTFRCDPISEHNRLYWYRQTLGQGPEFLTYFQNEAQLEKSRLLSDRFSAERPKGSFSTLEIQRTEQGDSAMYLCASSLGLRVGEYFGPGTRLTVL.

This chain uses TRBV5-4 with TRBJ1-1; D not certain. The germline gives CDR1 SGHNT, CDR2 YYREEE (reference sequence). V was cut by 1 base and J by 0 bases, with 7 bases left in between. The CDR3 has 14 residues. The CDR3 sequence is CASSLQRVNTEAFF. The CDR3 bases are TGTGCCAGCAGCTTGCAGCGGGTGAACACTGAAGCTTTCTTT.

The J gene is TRBJ1-4, the V gene TRBV7-9; D perhaps matches TRBD1 (5 bases). The CDR3 is 15 residues long. Trimming removed 5 bases from V and 3 bases from J, with 13 bases in between. In germline, CDR1 is SEHNR, CDR2 FQNEAQ (reference sequence). CDR3 in amino acids: CASSRRGWANEKLFF. The CDR3 DNA follows: TGTGCCAGCAGCCGAAGGGGTTGGGCTAATGAAAAACTGTTTTTT.

This chain connects TRBV29-1 to TRBJ2-5; a possible D gene is TRBD2 (6 bases). This CDR3 has 13 residues. V was trimmed by 6 bases and J by 5 bases, leaving 16 bases between them. Germline V gene sequence: CDR1 SQVTM, CDR2 ANQGSEA. Here the CDR3 reads CSVESKGRETQYF. The CDR3 DNA is TGCAGCGTAGAGTCAAAAGGGAGGGAGACCCAGTACTTC.

This sequence joins TRBV13 and TRBJ2-2; D ambiguous. V lost 2 bases to trimming and J lost 7 bases, with 8 bases between them. Germline V gene sequence: CDR1 PRHDT, CDR2 FYEKMQ (reference sequence). CDR3 size: 13 residues. CDR3 in DNA: TGTGCCAGCAGCTTATCAGGCGTCGGGGAGCTGTTTTTT. Its translation: CASSLSGVGELFF. Combining the CDR3 with reference TRBV13 and TRBJ2-2 gives the whole variable domain AAGVIQSPRHLIKEKRETATLKCYPIPRHDTVYWYQQGPGQDPQFLISFYEKMQSDKGSIPDRFSAQQFSDYHSELNMSSLELGDSALYFCASSLSGVGELFFGEGSRLTVL.

This clone came up once. The chain links TRBV13 to TRBJ1-4; 7 bases align to TRBD1. CDR1 is PRHDT and CDR2 is FYEKMQ in the germline V gene (reference sequence). The ends lost 0 bases at V and 7 bases at J; junction bases unmatched: 5. This CDR3 has 15 amino acids. The CDR3 DNA reads as TGTGCCAGCAGCTTAGGGGAGGGGGCAGTTGAAAAACTGTTTTTT. It is translated as CASSLGEGAVEKLFF. The full variable domain, with the rest looked up from reference TRBV13 and TRBJ1-4, is AAGVIQSPRHLIKEKRETATLKCYPIPRHDTVYWYQQGPGQDPQFLISFYEKMQSDKGSIPDRFSAQQFSDYHSELNMSSLELGDSALYFCASSLGEGAVEKLFFGSGTQLSVL.

V usage is TRBV28 and J usage is TRBJ2-7, with 7 bases fitting TRBD1. The CDR3 is 15 residues long. From germline, CDR1 is MDHEN and CDR2 SYDVKM. The V segment lost 1 base and the J segment 3 bases; nucleotides outside the gene matches: 6. The CDR3 region has the DNA TGTGCCAGCAGTTTATTCTTCAGGGGGAACTACGAGCAGTACTTC. This sequence encodes CASSLFFRGNYEQYF.

The chain employs TRBV27 and TRBJ2-6; no firm D call. Per germline, CDR1 MNHEY and CDR2 SMNVEV (reference sequence). Trimming left V 5 bases short and J 0 bases short, with 5 bases between. The CDR3 is 14 residues long. The CDR3 sequence is CASSPFSGANVLTF. CDR3 bases: TGTGCCAGCAGTCCCTTCTCTGGGGCCAACGTCCTGACTTTC.

This chain links TRBV19 with TRBJ1-1; D unresolved. Trimming took off 3 bases at V and 0 bases at J, with 8 bases between the two ends. Germline CDR1 is LNHDA and CDR2 is SQIVND (reference sequence). The CDR3 is made up of 14 amino acids. The CDR3 loop is CASSIPRLNTEAFF. CDR3 coding DNA: TGTGCCAGTAGTATCCCCAGGCTGAACACTGAAGCTTTCTTT.

CDR3 bases: TGTGCCAGCAGCTTAGATAGGGGGCGGTTGTATGGCTACACCTTC. Its protein product is CASSLDRGRLYGYTF. The rearrangement uses TRBV7-2 and TRBJ1-2; 7 nucleotides align to TRBD1. Trimming cost V 1 base and J 5 bases; bases outside gene matches: 7. The CDR3 totals 15 residues. Germline V gives CDR1 SGHTA, CDR2 FQGNSA.

This clone appeared a few times. The chain has TRBV11-1 and TRBJ1-1; 7 nucleotides match TRBD1. This CDR3 is 15 amino acids long. V lost 6 bases to trimming and J lost 1 base; unmatched junction nucleotides: 8. CDR1 and CDR2 (germline): SGHAT, FQDESV (reference sequence). This CDR3 reads CASRTTGVKNTEAFF. In DNA, the CDR3 is TGTGCCAGCAGGACCACAGGGGTGAAGAACACTGAAGCTTTCTTT.

The CDR3 bases are TGTGCCAGCAGTTACCGACAGGGTTACAATTTCGAGCAGTACTTC. Protein product: CASSYRQGYNFEQYF. The J gene is TRBJ2-7, the V gene TRBV6-5; 7 bases agree with TRBD1. Germline V gives CDR1 MNHEY, CDR2 SVGAGI. The V segment lost 2 bases and the J segment 6 bases; nucleotides outside the gene matches: 10. There are 15 residues in the CDR3.

The CDR3 spells CASSPLAGNTIYF. In nucleotides, the CDR3 is TGTGCCAGCAGCCCCCTAGCTGGAAACACCATATATTTT. The chain has TRBV3-1 (or the pseudogene TRBV3-2) and TRBJ1-3; D is unresolved. The V gene lost 4 bases and the J gene lost 2 bases, with 6 bases spanning the gap. The CDR3 is 13 amino acids. The germline V gene encodes CDR1 LGHDT and CDR2 YNNKEL (reference sequence).

The rearrangement links TRBV6-5 to TRBJ2-3; TRBD2 agrees at 13 bases. V lost 6 bases, J lost 7 bases, and 7 bases stayed unmatched. Looked up from germline, CDR1 is MNHEY and CDR2 is SVGAGI. The CDR3 has 15 amino acids. CDR3 sequence (DNA): TGTGCCAGCAGACCCAGGACTAGCGGGGGAAATACGCAGTATTTT. It encodes CASRPRTSGGNTQYF.

This clone was recorded a few times. The chain links TRBV19 to TRBJ2-1; 7 nucleotides align to TRBD1. The length of the CDR3 is 15 residues. Trimming cost V 1 base and J 5 bases; bases outside gene matches: 5. Germline CDR1 LNHDA, CDR2 SQIVND (reference sequence). The CDR3 is CASSIGQGVNNEQFF. The CDR3 nucleotides read TGTGCCAGTAGTATAGGGCAGGGGGTGAACAATGAGCAGTTCTTC.

The V call is TRBV28, the J call TRBJ1-2; TRBD1 agrees at 10 bases. The germline V gene encodes CDR1 MDHEN and CDR2 SYDVKM. The CDR3 is made up of 15 amino acids. V lost 4 bases, J lost 8 bases, and 10 bases stayed unmatched. In DNA, the CDR3 is TGTGCCAGCAGTTCGGCGGGGACAGGGGTGAGAGGCTACACCTTC. It specifies CASSSAGTGVRGYTF.

V is TRBV3-1 (or the pseudogene TRBV3-2) and J is TRBJ1-6, with D hard to call. V was clipped by 1 base and J by 6 bases, with 10 bases between them. The CDR3 totals 15 residues. The germline V gene has CDR1 LGHDT and CDR2 YNNKEL (reference sequence). The CDR3 nucleotides are TGTGCCAGCAGCCAAGGCAGCATAGCTAATTCACCCCTCCACTTT. Its protein product is CASSQGSIANSPLHF.

V gene TRBV3-1 (or the pseudogene TRBV3-2) combines with J gene TRBJ1-2; the match to TRBD1 covers 9 bases. CDR1 and CDR2 from the germline V gene are LGHDT and YNNKEL (reference sequence). The CDR3 has 16 amino acids. Trimming took 1 base from V and 4 from J; bases not matched to a gene: 7. The CDR3 region has the DNA TGTGCCAGCAGCCAAGCAACAGGGGGCAGACTCTATGGCTACACCTTC. Translated: CASSQATGGRLYGYTF.